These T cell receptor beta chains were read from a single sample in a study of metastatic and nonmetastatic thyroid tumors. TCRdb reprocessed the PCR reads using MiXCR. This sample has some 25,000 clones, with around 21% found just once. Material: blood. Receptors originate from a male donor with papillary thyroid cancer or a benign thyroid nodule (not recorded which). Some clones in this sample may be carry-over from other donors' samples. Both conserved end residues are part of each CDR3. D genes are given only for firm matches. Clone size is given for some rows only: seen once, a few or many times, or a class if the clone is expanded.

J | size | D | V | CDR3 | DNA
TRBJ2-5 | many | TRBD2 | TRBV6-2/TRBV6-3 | CASSSPASGVETQYF | TGTGCCAGCAGTTCCCCTGCTAGCGGTGTAGAGACCCAGTACTTC
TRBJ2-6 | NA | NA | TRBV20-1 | CSARNSGYSGANVLTF | TGCAGTGCTAGAAATTCGGGGTACTCTGGGGCCAACGTCCTGACTTTC
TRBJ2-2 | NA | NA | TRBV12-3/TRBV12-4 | CASSSRTWELFF | TGTGCCAGCAGTTCCCGAACCTGGGAGCTGTTTTTT
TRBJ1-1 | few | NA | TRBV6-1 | CASSLADIEAFF | TGTGCCAGCAGCCTTGCCGACATCGAAGCTTTCTTT
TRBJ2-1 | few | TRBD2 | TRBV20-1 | CSARAPVLAGGNEQFF | TGCAGTGCTAGAGCCCCGGTGTTAGCGGGAGGCAATGAGCAGTTCTTC
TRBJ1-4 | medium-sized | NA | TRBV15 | CATSTGEANEKLFF | TGTGCCACCAGCACTGGGGAGGCTAATGAAAAACTGTTTTTT
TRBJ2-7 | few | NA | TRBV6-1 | CASTQGSFEQYF | TGTGCCAGCACTCAGGGGTCGTTCGAGCAATACTTC
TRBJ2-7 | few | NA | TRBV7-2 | CASILACEQYF | TGTGCCAGCATCTTAGCATGCGAGCAGTACTTC
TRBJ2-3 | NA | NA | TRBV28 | CASGVRVDYTDTQYF | TGTGCCAGCGGGGTGAGGGTCGACTACACAGATACTCAGTATTTT
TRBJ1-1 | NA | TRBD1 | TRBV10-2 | CSSSDPTGGGTEAFF | TGCTCCAGCAGTGATCCAACAGGGGGCGGCACTGAAGCTTTCTTT
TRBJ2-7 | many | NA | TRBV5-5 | CASSLGDKYSYEQYF | TGTGCCAGCAGCTTGGGAGACAAGTACTCCTACGAGCAGTACTTC
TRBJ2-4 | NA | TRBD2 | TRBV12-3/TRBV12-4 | CASRPGLKHIQYF | TGTGCCAGCAGACCGGGACTAAAACACATTCAGTACTTC
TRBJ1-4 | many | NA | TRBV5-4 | CASSLRLSGMSNEKLFF | TGTGCCAGCAGCTTGAGGCTCTCGGGGATGTCTAATGAAAAACTGTTTTTT
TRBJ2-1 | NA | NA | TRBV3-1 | CASSQVPSGSLGNEQFF | TGTGCCAGCAGCCAAGTCCCCAGCGGGTCCCTCGGGAATGAGCAGTTCTTC
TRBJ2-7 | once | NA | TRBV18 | CASSPPDTYEQYF | TGTGCCAGCTCACCACCGGACACCTACGAGCAGTACTTC
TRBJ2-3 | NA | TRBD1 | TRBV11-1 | CASSSQTGGRADTQYF | TGTGCCAGCAGCTCCCAGACAGGGGGCAGAGCAGATACGCAGTATTTT
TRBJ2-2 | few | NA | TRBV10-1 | CASSGRYTGELFF | TGCGCCAGCAGTGGACGGTACACCGGGGAGCTGTTTTTT
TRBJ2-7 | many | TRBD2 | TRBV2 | CASSVGVAGVDEQYF | TGTGCCAGCAGTGTGGGGGTTGCGGGAGTTGACGAGCAGTACTTC
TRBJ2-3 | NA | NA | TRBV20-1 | CSAGAGTGNTDTQYF | TGCAGTGCTGGAGCCGGTACAGGGAACACAGATACGCAGTATTTT
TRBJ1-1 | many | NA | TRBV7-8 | CASKGTRGRRNTEAFF | TGTGCCAGCAAGGGGACTAGAGGAAGGAGAAACACTGAAGCTTTCTTT
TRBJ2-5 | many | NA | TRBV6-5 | CASSYSFGNQETQYF | TGTGCCAGCAGTTACTCCTTCGGCAACCAAGAGACCCAGTACTTC
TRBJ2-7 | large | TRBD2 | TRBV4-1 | CASSQPTSASYEQYF | TGCGCCAGCAGCCAACCGACTAGCGCCTCCTACGAGCAGTACTTC
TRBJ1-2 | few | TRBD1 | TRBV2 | CASTAGTGVDGYTF | TGTGCCAGCACCGCCGGTACAGGGGTTGATGGCTACACCTTC
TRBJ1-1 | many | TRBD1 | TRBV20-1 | CSASDAGTANTEAFF | TGCAGTGCTAGCGACGCCGGGACAGCGAACACTGAAGCTTTCTTT
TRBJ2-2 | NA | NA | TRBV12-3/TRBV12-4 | CASSYMTGELFF | TGTGCCAGCAGTTATATGACCGGGGAGCTGTTTTTT
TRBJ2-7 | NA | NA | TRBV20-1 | CSARSSVAYEQYF | TGCAGTGCTAGATCCAGTGTGGCCTACGAGCAGTACTTC
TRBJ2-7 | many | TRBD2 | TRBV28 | CASSPQSSRTGTSIAQYF | TGTGCCAGCAGTCCTCAATCTTCTCGAACCGGGACTAGTATCGCGCAGTACTTC
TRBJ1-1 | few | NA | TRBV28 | CATGPGRLNTEAFF | TGTGCCACCGGCCCGGGGAGACTCAACACTGAAGCTTTCTTT
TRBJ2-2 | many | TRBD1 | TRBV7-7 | CASSSNPGQGNTGELFF | TGTGCTAGCAGCTCCAACCCCGGACAGGGTAACACCGGGGAGCTGTTTTTT
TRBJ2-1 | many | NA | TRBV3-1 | CASSQDLWDLGSPGYNEQFF | TGTGCCAGCAGCCAAGATCTATGGGATCTGGGGTCACCGGGGTACAATGAGCAGTTCTTC
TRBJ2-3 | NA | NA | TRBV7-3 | CASRSTGTDTQYF | TGTGCCAGCAGATCTACAGGGACGGATACGCAGTATTTT
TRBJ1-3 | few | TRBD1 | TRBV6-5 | CASSYGGQYSGNTIYF | TGTGCCAGCAGTTATGGGGGACAGTACTCTGGAAACACCATATATTTT
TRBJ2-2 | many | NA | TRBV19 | CASSMEEYIGELFF | TGTGCCAGTAGTATGGAGGAATACATCGGGGAGCTGTTTTTT
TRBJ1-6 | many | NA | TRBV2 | CASRWTRNSPLHF | TGTGCCAGCAGATGGACAAGAAATTCACCCCTCCACTTT
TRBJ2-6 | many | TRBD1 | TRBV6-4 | CASSDGGQGASGANVLTF | TGTGCCAGCAGTGACGGAGGACAGGGGGCGTCAGGGGCCAACGTCCTGACTTTC
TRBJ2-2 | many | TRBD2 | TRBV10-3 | CAISTGLAGGGTGELFF | TGTGCCATCAGTACCGGACTAGCGGGAGGCGGGACCGGGGAGCTGTTTTTT
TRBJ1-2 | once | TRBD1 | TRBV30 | CAWEVPYRDRGYTF | TGTGCCTGGGAGGTCCCCTACCGTGACAGGGGGTACACCTTC
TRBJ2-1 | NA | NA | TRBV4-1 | CASSQAVSMGGYNEQFF | TGCGCCAGCAGCCAAGCGGTTTCCATGGGGGGTTACAATGAGCAGTTCTTC
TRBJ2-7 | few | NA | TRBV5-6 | CASSRGGSTYEQYF | TGTGCCAGCAGCCGAGGGGGTAGTACCTACGAGCAGTACTTC
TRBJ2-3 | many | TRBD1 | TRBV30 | CAWSVQDRASTDTQYF | TGTGCCTGGAGTGTACAGGACAGGGCATCAACAGATACGCAGTATTTT
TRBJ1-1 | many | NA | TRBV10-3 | CAISESPGRGTEAFF | TGTGCCATCAGTGAGTCGCCAGGGAGGGGTACTGAAGCTTTCTTT
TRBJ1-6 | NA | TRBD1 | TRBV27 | CATKLWGQGEGSPLHF | TGTGCCACTAAACTTTGGGGTCAGGGGGAAGGTTCGCCCCTCCACTTT